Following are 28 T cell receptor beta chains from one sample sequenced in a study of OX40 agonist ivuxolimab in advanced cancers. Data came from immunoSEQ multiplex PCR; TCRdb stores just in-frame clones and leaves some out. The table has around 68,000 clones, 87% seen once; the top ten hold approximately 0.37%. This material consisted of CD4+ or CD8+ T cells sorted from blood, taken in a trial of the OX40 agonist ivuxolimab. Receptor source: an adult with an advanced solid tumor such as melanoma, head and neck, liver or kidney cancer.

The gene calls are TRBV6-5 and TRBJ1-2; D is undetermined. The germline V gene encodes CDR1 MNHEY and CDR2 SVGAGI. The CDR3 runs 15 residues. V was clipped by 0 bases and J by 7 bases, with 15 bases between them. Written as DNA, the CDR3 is TGTGCCAGCAGTTACTCTGGACGGTCATCAGCTGGCTACACCTTC. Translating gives CASSYSGRSSAGYTF.

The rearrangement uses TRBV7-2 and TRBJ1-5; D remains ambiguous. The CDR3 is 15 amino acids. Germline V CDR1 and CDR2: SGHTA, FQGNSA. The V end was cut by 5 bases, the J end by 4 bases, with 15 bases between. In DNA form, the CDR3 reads TGTGCCAGCAGCCCCATCGTGACCGGGAATCAGCCCCAGCATTTT. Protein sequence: CASSPIVTGNQPQHF.

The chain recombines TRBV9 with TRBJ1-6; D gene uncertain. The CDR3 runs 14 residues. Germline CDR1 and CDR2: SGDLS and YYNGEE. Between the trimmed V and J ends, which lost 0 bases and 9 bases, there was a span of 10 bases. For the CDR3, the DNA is TGTGCCAGCAGCGTAGATCGACTGGGTTCACCCCTCCACTTT. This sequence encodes CASSVDRLGSPLHF. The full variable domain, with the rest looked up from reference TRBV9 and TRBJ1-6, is DSGVTQTPKHLITATGQRVTLRCSPRSGDLSVYWYQQSLDQGLQFLIQYYNGEERAKGNILERFSAQQFPDLHSELNLSSLELGDSALYFCASSVDRLGSPLHFGNGTRLTVT.

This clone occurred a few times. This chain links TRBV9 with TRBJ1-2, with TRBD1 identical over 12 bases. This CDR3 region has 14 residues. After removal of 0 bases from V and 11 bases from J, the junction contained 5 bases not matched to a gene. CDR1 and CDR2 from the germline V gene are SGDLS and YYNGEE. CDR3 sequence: CASSVASGQGAYTF. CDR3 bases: TGTGCCAGCAGCGTAGCTTCGGGACAGGGGGCGTACACCTTC.

The CDR3 DNA follows: TGTGCCAGCTCACCACTAGGGCAGCTGGGCGCTGAAGCTTTCTTT. As protein: CASSPLGQLGAEAFF. The chain joins TRBV18 to TRBJ1-1; D uncertain. CDR1 is KGHSH, CDR2 LQKENI, per germline. The CDR3 has 15 residues. With 1 base removed from V and 6 bases from J, the gap between germline ends came to 15 bases.

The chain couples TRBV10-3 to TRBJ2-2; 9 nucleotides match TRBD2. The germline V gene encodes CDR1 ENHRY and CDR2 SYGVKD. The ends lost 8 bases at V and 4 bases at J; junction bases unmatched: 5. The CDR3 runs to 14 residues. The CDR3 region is CAIGGGAGTGELFF. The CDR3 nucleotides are TGTGCCATCGGCGGGGGGGCAGGCACCGGGGAGCTGTTTTTT.

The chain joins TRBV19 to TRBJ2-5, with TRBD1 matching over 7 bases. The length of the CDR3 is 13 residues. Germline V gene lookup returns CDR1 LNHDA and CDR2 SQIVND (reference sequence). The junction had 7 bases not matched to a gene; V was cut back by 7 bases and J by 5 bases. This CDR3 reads CASNRGVRETQYF. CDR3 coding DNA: TGTGCCAGTAACAGGGGAGTGAGGGAGACCCAGTACTTC.

This CDR3 is CASSYMGQGHDGYTF. CDR3 in DNA: TGTGCCAGCAGTTACATGGGACAGGGACACGATGGCTACACCTTC. The V gene is TRBV6-6, the J gene TRBJ1-2; 9 nucleotides align to TRBD1. CDR1 and CDR2 from the germline V gene are MNHNY and SVGAGI (reference sequence). V lost 2 bases and J lost 6; bases outside the gene matches: 7. The CDR3 contains 15 residues.

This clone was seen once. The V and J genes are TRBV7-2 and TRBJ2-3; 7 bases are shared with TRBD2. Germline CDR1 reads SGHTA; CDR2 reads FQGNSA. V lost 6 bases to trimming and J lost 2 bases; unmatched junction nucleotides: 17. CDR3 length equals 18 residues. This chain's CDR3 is CASSQGLADYYFTDTQYF. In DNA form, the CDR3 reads TGTGCCAGCAGTCAAGGCCTAGCGGACTACTATTTCACAGATACGCAGTATTTT.

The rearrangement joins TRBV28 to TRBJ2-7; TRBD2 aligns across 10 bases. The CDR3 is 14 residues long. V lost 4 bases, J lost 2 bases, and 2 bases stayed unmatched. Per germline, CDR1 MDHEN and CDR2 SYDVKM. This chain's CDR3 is CASSSSGGAYEQYF. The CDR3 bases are TGTGCCAGCAGTTCGAGCGGGGGGGCCTACGAGCAGTACTTC.

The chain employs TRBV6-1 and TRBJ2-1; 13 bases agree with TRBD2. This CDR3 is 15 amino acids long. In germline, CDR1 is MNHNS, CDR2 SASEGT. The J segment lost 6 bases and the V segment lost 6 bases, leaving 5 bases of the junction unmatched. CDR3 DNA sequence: TGTGCCAGCAGCTCGGGACTAGCGGGGAGCAATGAGCAGTTCTTC. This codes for CASSSGLAGSNEQFF.

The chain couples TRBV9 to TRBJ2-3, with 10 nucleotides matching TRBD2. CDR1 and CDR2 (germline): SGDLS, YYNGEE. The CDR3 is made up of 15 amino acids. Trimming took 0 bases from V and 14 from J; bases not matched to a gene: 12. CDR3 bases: TGTGCCAGCAGCGTAGCACTAGCGGGGACTTCCGAGCGGTATTTT. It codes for CASSVALAGTSERYF.

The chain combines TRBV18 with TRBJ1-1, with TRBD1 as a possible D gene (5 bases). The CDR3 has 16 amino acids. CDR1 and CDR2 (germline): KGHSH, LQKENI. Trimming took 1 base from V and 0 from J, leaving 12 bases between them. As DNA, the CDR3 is TGTGCCAGCTCACCACGAGGGGTTGGTGTGAACACTGAAGCTTTCTTT. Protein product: CASSPRGVGVNTEAFF. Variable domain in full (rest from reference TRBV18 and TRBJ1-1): NAGVMQNPRHLVRRRGQEARLRCSPMKGHSHVYWYRQLPEEGLKFMVYLQKENIIDESGMPKERFSAEFPKEGPSILRIQQVVRGDSAAYFCASSPRGVGVNTEAFFGQGTRLTVV.

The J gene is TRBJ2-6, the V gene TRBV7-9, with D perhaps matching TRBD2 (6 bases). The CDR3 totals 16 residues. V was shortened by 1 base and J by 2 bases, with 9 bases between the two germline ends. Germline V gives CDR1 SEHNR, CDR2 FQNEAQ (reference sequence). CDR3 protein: CASSLGAGTGANVLTF. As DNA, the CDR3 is TGTGCCAGCAGCTTAGGTGCGGGGACTGGGGCCAACGTCCTGACTTTC.

The chain's CDR3 is CASSVAGGTNEKLFF. CDR3 nucleotides: TGTGCCAGCAGTGTGGCAGGAGGAACTAATGAAAAACTGTTTTTT. V and J are TRBV25-1 and TRBJ1-4; no definite D call. The germline V gene encodes CDR1 MGHDK and CDR2 SYGVNS. Trimming took 4 bases from V and 1 from J, leaving 10 bases between them. This CDR3 contains 15 residues.

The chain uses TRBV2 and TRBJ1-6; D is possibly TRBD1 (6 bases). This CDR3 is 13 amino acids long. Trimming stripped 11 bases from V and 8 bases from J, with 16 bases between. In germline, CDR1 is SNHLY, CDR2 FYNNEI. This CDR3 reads CAAQTGRDSPLHF. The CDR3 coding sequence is TGTGCCGCTCAAACAGGGCGGGATTCACCCCTCCACTTT.

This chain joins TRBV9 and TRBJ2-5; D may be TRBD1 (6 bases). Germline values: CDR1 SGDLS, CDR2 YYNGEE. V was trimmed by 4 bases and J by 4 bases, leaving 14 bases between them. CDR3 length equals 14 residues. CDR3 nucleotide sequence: TGTGCCAGCAGCCCCCACAGGGCGGGAGAGACCCAGTACTTC. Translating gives CASSPHRAGETQYF. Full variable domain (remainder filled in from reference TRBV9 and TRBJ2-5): DSGVTQTPKHLITATGQRVTLRCSPRSGDLSVYWYQQSLDQGLQFLIQYYNGEERAKGNILERFSAQQFPDLHSELNLSSLELGDSALYFCASSPHRAGETQYFGPGTRLLVL.

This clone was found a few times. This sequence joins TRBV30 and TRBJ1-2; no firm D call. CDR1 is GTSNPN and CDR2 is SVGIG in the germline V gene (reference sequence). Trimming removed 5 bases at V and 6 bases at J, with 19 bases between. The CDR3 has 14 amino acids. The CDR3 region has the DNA TGTGCCTGGTTGCCCCTCAAGTCGGGTGATGGCTACACCTTC. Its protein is CAWLPLKSGDGYTF. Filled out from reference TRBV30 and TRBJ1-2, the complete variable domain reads SQTIHQWPATLVQPVGSPLSLECTVEGTSNPNLYWYRQAAGRGLQLLFYSVGIGQISSEVPQNLSASRPQDRQFILSSKKLLLSDSGFYLCAWLPLKSGDGYTFGSGTRLTVV.

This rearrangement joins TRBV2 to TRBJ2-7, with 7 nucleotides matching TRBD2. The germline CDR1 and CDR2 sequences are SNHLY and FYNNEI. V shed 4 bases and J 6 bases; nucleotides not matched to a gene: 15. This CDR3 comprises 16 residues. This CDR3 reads CASSGALGTIRREQYF. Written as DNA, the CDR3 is TGTGCCAGCAGTGGGGCGTTGGGGACTATTCGTCGCGAGCAGTACTTC. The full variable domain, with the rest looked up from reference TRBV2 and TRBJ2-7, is EPEVTQTPSHQVTQMGQEVILRCVPISNHLYFYWYRQILGQKVEFLVSFYNNEISEKSEIFDDQFSVERPDGSNFTLKIRSTKLEDSAMYFCASSGALGTIRREQYFGPGTRLTVT.

The CDR3 bases are TGTGCCAGCAGCGTCACCGGGACGCCGGTGAACACTGAAGCTTTCTTT. Translating it yields CASSVTGTPVNTEAFF. The J gene is TRBJ1-1, the V gene TRBV9; D is possibly TRBD1 (5 bases). Germline CDR1 is SGDLS and CDR2 is YYNGEE. This CDR3 has 16 amino acids. Deletions cut 2 bases from V and 0 bases from J, with 14 bases between.

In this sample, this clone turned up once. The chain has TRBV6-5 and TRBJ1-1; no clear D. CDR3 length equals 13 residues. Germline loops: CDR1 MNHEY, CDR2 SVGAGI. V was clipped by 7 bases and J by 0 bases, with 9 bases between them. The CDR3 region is CASTKGMNTEAFF. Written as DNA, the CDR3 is TGTGCCAGCACGAAGGGAATGAACACTGAAGCTTTCTTT.

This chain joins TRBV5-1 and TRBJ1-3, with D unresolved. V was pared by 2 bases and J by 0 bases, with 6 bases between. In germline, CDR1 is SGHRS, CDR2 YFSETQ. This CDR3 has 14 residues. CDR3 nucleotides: TGCGCCAGCAGCTTAGAGTCCTCTGGAAACACCATATATTTT. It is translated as CASSLESSGNTIYF.

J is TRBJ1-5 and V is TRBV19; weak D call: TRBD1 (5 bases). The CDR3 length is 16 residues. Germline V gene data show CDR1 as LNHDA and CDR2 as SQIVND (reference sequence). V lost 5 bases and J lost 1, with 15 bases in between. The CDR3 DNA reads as TGTGCCAGTAGTCCCTTGACAGTATTGAGCAATCAGCCCCAGCATTTT. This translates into CASSPLTVLSNQPQHF. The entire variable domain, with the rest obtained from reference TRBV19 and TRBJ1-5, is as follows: DGGITQSPKYLFRKEGQNVTLSCEQNLNHDAMYWYRQDPGQGLRLIYYSQIVNDFQKGDIAEGYSVSREKKESFPLTVTSAQKNPTAFYLCASSPLTVLSNQPQHFGDGTRLSIL.

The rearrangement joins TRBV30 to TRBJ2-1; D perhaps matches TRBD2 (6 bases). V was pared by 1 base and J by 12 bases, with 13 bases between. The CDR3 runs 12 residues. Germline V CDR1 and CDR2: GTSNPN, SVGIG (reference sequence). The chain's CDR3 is CAWSGGGAGQFF. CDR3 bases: TGTGCCTGGAGTGGGGGCGGGGCGGGGCAGTTCTTC. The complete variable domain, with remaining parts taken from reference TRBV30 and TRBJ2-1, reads SQTIHQWPATLVQPVGSPLSLECTVEGTSNPNLYWYRQAAGRGLQLLFYSVGIGQISSEVPQNLSASRPQDRQFILSSKKLLLSDSGFYLCAWSGGGAGQFFGPGTRLTVL.

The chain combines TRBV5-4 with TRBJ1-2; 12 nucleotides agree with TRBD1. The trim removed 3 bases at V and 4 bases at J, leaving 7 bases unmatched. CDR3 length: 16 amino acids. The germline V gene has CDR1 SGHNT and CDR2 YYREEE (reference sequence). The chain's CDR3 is CASSSGGTGGAYGYTF. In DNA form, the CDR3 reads TGTGCCAGCAGCTCCGGCGGGACAGGGGGCGCCTATGGCTACACCTTC.

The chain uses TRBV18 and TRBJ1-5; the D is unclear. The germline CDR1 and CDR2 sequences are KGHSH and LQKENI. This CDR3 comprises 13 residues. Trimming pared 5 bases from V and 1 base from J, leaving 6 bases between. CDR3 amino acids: CASSGQSNQPQHF. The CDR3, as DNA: TGTGCCAGCTCAGGGCAGAGCAATCAGCCCCAGCATTTT.

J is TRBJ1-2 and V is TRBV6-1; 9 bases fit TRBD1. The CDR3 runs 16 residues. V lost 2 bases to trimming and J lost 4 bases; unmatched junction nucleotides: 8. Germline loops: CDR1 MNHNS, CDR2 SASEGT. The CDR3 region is CASSEPGQGPGYGYTF. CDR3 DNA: TGTGCCAGCAGTGAACCAGGACAGGGGCCTGGCTATGGCTACACCTTC.

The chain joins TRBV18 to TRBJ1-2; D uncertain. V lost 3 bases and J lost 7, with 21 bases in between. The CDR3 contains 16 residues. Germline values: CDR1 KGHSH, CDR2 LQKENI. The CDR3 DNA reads TGTGCCAGCTCACCCTCTACTACCGGGAGCCTAAGTGGCTACACCTTC. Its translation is CASSPSTTGSLSGYTF. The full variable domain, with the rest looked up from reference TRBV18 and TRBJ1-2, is NAGVMQNPRHLVRRRGQEARLRCSPMKGHSHVYWYRQLPEEGLKFMVYLQKENIIDESGMPKERFSAEFPKEGPSILRIQQVVRGDSAAYFCASSPSTTGSLSGYTFGSGTRLTVV.